This TCR beta chain was recorded in a study of CD8 T cells in Susac syndrome. CD8+ and CD4+ T cells from blood underwent TCR beta sequencing. The germline V gene encodes CDR1 MGHRA and CDR2 YSYEKL. Trimming took off 0 bases at V and 4 bases at J, with 12 bases between the two ends. The CDR3 contains 15 residues. When the RNA was reverse transcribed, random hexamers were used with an input of roughly 0.5 to 1 ug. One entry per CDR3 protein results from TCRdb running MiXCR on the immunoSEQ multiplex PCR reads. The top ten hold approximately 0.2% of the sample, which has about 300,000 distinct CDR3 sequences, 85% seen once.

Sequencing was carried out using CD8+ T cells from PBMCs. V gene TRBV4-1 combines with J gene TRBJ1-2; the D gene is possibly TRBD1 (5 bases). The sequence came from a human donor with multiple sclerosis. As DNA, the CDR3 is TGCGCCAGCAGCCAAGACACAGGCCTTATCTATGGCTACACCTTC. This translates into CASSQDTGLIYGYTF.